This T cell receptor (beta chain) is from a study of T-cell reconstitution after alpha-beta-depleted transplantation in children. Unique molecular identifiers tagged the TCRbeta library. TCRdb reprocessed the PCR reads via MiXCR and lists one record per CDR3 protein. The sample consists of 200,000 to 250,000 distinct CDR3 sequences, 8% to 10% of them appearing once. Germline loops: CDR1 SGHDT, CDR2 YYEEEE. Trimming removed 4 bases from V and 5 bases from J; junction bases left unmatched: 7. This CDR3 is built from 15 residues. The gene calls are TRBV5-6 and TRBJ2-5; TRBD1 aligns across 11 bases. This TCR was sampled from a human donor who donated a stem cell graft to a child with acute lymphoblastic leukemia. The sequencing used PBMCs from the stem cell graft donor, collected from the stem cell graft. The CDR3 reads CASSVTGTGGETQYF. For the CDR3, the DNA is TGTGCCAGCAGCGTCACCGGGACAGGGGGGGAGACCCAGTACTTC.